Listed here are 29 T cell receptor beta chains from one sample, sequenced in a study of response to subunit inactivated influenza vaccine. TCRdb redid the calling of the RT-PCR reads with MiXCR, one entry per CDR3 protein. The table records 450,000 to 500,000 distinct CDR3 sequences, about 10% of them present only once. The sample in question was PBMCs from blood, obtained more than 35 days after vaccination. The receptors derive from a man aged 50 or older who received an inactivated influenza vaccine.

This clonotype was detected ten times or more. The V gene is TRBV9, the J gene TRBJ2-1; D is possibly TRBD2 (6 bases). The ends were cut back, 3 bases at V and 5 bases at J, with 15 bases in the middle. The CDR3 runs to 15 residues. Germline assignment: CDR1 SGDLS and CDR2 YYNGEE. The CDR3 nucleotides read TGTGCCAGCAGCGCAACTAGCCCGGGACACAATGAGCAGTTCTTC. This translates into CASSATSPGHNEQFF.

The chain carries TRBV3-1 and TRBJ2-7; 11 bases align to TRBD2. The germline gives CDR1 LGHDT, CDR2 YNNKEL (reference sequence). The length of the CDR3 is 15 residues. Losses at the gene ends were 2 bases for V and 2 bases for J; bases not matched to a gene: 2. CDR3 residues: CASSQTSGGPYEQYF. CDR3 DNA: TGTGCCAGCAGCCAAACTAGCGGGGGCCCCTACGAGCAGTACTTC.

The chain couples TRBV9 to TRBJ2-5; 9 bases map to TRBD1. The CDR3 spans 15 residues. The V and J ends lost 3 bases and 8 bases, in that order; junction bases with no gene match: 11. CDR1 and CDR2 (germline): SGDLS, YYNGEE. The CDR3 is CASSAMEQGAGTQYF. The CDR3 nucleotides are TGTGCCAGCAGCGCTATGGAACAGGGGGCAGGAACCCAGTACTTC.

In its sample, this clonotype was seen a few times. The genes are TRBV12-3 or TRBV12-4 and TRBJ1-5; tentative D call: TRBD1 (6 bases). CDR3 size: 16 residues. Trimming removed 4 bases at V and 4 bases at J, with 17 bases between. The CDR3 region has the DNA TGTGCCAGCAGTTCGTACTACAGGGAAGGAAATCAGCCCCAGCATTTT. Protein: CASSSYYREGNQPQHF.

This clonotype was detected a few times. This chain links TRBV7-2 with TRBJ2-2; 10 nucleotides line up with TRBD2. This CDR3 contains 15 residues. After removal of 5 bases from V and 6 bases from J, the junction contained 6 bases not matched to a gene. Germline loops: CDR1 SGHTA, CDR2 FQGNSA. CDR3 amino acids: CASSLSGGAAGELFF. The CDR3 bases are TGTGCCAGCAGCCTCAGCGGGGGGGCCGCCGGGGAGCTGTTTTTT. Full variable domain (missing parts from reference TRBV7-2 and TRBJ2-2): GAGVSQSPSNKVTEKGKDVELRCDPISGHTALYWYRQSLGQGLEFLIYFQGNSAPDKSGLPSDRFSAERTGGSVSTLTIQRTQQEDSAVYLCASSLSGGAAGELFFGEGSRLTVL.

The rearrangement links TRBV7-6 to TRBJ2-7, with D perhaps TRBD1 or TRBD2 (5 bases each). Germline values: CDR1 SGHVS, CDR2 FNYEAQ. The V end was cut by 5 bases, the J end by 0 bases, with 11 bases between. There are 14 residues in the CDR3. The CDR3 spells CASSQSGPSYEQYF. The CDR3, as DNA: TGTGCCAGCAGCCAGTCGGGGCCCTCCTACGAGCAGTACTTC.

This clonotype occurred a few times. Because it lacks the conserved phenylalanine or tryptophan at the end, this CDR3 is likely a read error. It is unclear where the CDR3 begins or ends on the DNA, so no DNA is shown, and the CDR3 is as TCRdb lists it. The V and J genes are TRBV15 and TRBJ2-7; TRBD1 was called by the table and not checked on the DNA. The CDR3 is 15 residues long, ends included. Germline assignment: CDR1 LNHNV and CDR2 YYDKDF (reference sequence). This CDR3 is CATSRDRGRSIYRYS.

The V and J genes are TRBV28 and TRBJ1-6; D is perhaps TRBD1 (6 bases). With 5 bases removed from V and 10 bases from J, the gap between germline ends came to 18 bases. This CDR3 is built from 15 residues. From germline, CDR1 is MDHEN and CDR2 SYDVKM. The CDR3 DNA follows: TGTGCCAGCAGTCCGTCTACAGGGTTGGAATCACCCCTCCACTTT. Amino acid sequence: CASSPSTGLESPLHF.

There are many counts of this clonotype. This rearrangement joins TRBV9 to TRBJ1-5; 10 bases map to TRBD1. This CDR3 spans 17 amino acids. Germline V gene sequence: CDR1 SGDLS, CDR2 YYNGEE. Trimming took 4 bases from V and 6 from J; bases not matched to a gene: 13. In nucleotides, the CDR3 is TGTGCCAGCAGCCCACCGGACGGGACAGGGGAATCTCAGCCCCAGCATTTT. Its translation: CASSPPDGTGESQPQHF.

This clonotype showed up just a few times. This rearrangement joins TRBV28 to TRBJ2-2, with no clear D. Trimming pared 7 bases from V and 5 bases from J, leaving 8 bases between. The CDR3 has 12 residues. Germline CDR1 is MDHEN and CDR2 is SYDVKM. In DNA form, the CDR3 reads TGTGCCAGCATAGGCGTAACCGGGGAGCTGTTTTTT. Translation gives CASIGVTGELFF.

This clonotype was seen only a few times. The chain uses TRBV9 and TRBJ2-2; 13 bases map to TRBD2. CDR1 is SGDLS, CDR2 YYNGEE, per germline. The CDR3 contains 16 residues. With 0 bases clipped from V and 5 bases from J, the junction kept 1 base outside the gene matches. This CDR3 is CASSVGTSGRTGELFF. The CDR3 DNA follows: TGTGCCAGCAGCGTAGGGACTAGCGGGAGAACCGGGGAGCTGTTTTTT.

This clonotype appeared many times. The J gene is TRBJ2-1, the V gene TRBV20-1; 10 bases match TRBD2. Looked up from germline, CDR1 is DFQATT and CDR2 is SNEGSKA (reference sequence). This CDR3 is 16 amino acids long. Trimming cost V 0 bases and J 0 bases; bases outside gene matches: 2. This chain's CDR3 is CSAREPSGSSYNEQFF. In nucleotides, the CDR3 is TGCAGTGCTAGAGAACCTAGCGGGAGCTCCTACAATGAGCAGTTCTTC.

The chain carries TRBV6-1 and TRBJ2-3, with 9 bases that match TRBD1. The germline gives CDR1 MNHNS, CDR2 SASEGT. This CDR3 has 14 amino acids. V lost 3 bases and J lost 5; bases outside the gene matches: 3. In DNA form, the CDR3 reads TGTGCCAGCAGTGAGCGGGACAGGGAAGATACGCAGTATTTT. Translation gives CASSERDREDTQYF.

This clonotype was detected only a few times. The chain employs TRBV12-3 or TRBV12-4 and TRBJ2-1, with TRBD2 matching over 11 bases. The CDR3 runs to 15 residues. Trimming took 6 bases from V and 6 from J; bases not matched to a gene: 7. CDR3 bases: TGTGCCAGCAGCCTACTAGCGGGAGATTCCAATGAGCAGTTCTTC. Encoded protein: CASSLLAGDSNEQFF.

In this sample, this clonotype turned up a few times. CDR3 coding DNA: TGTGCCAGTAGTATCAACGGCGGCGGTATAGAGGACATTCAGTACTTC. Translating it yields CASSINGGGIEDIQYF. The V call is TRBV19, the J call TRBJ2-4; D gene uncertain. This CDR3 spans 16 amino acids. CDR1 is LNHDA and CDR2 is SQIVND in the germline V gene (reference sequence). V gave up 3 bases and J gave up 8 bases, with 20 bases separating them. The full variable domain, rest sourced from reference TRBV19 and TRBJ2-4, is DGGITQSPKYLFRKEGQNVTLSCEQNLNHDAMYWYRQDPGQGLRLIYYSQIVNDFQKGDIAEGYSVSREKKESFPLTVTSAQKNPTAFYLCASSINGGGIEDIQYFGAGTRLSVL.

Written as DNA, the CDR3 is TGTGCCAGCAGCGGACAGGGACGTGGCTCCTACAATGAGCAGTTCTTC. This gives the protein CASSGQGRGSYNEQFF. The V gene is TRBV9, the J gene TRBJ2-1, with 7 bases fitting TRBD1. The ends lost 3 bases at V and 0 bases at J; junction bases unmatched: 6. This CDR3 is 16 amino acids long. CDR1 is SGDLS and CDR2 is YYNGEE in the germline V gene. Full variable domain (remainder filled in from reference TRBV9 and TRBJ2-1): DSGVTQTPKHLITATGQRVTLRCSPRSGDLSVYWYQQSLDQGLQFLIQYYNGEERAKGNILERFSAQQFPDLHSELNLSSLELGDSALYFCASSGQGRGSYNEQFFGPGTRLTVL.

This clonotype occurred many times. The rearrangement uses TRBV20-1 and TRBJ1-5, with 7 bases fitting TRBD1. Germline V gene lookup returns CDR1 DFQATT and CDR2 SNEGSKA (reference sequence). CDR3 length equals 17 residues. V lost 0 bases to trimming and J lost 0 bases; unmatched junction nucleotides: 8. CDR3 in DNA: TGCAGTGCTAGAGATCTTGACAGGGCCTATAGCAATCAGCCCCAGCATTTT. Amino acids: CSARDLDRAYSNQPQHF.

This clonotype has at least ten counts. V is TRBV24-1 and J is TRBJ2-3; TRBD1 matches 9 bases. CDR1 and CDR2 from the germline V gene are KGHDR and SFDVKD. The CDR3 consists of 15 residues. V lost 5 bases to trimming and J lost 3 bases; unmatched junction nucleotides: 5. The DNA of the CDR3 is TGTGCCACCAGTGGGGGGGACAGGGCAACAGATACGCAGTATTTT. Its translation is CATSGGDRATDTQYF.

This chain joins TRBV20-1 and TRBJ1-5; 9 nucleotides match TRBD1. CDR1 and CDR2 (germline): DFQATT, SNEGSKA (reference sequence). The CDR3 contains 16 residues. CDR3 region: CRAYDRGRIGNQPQHF. CDR3 DNA: TGCAGAGCTTATGACAGGGGGAGAATTGGCAATCAGCCCCAGCATTTT.

The chain uses TRBV28 and TRBJ1-4, with 9 bases fitting TRBD1. Unmatched junction bases numbered 9, after V lost 5 bases and J lost 8 bases. The germline CDR1 and CDR2 sequences are MDHEN and SYDVKM. The CDR3 runs to 15 residues. The CDR3 coding sequence is TGTGCCAGCAGTCCACAGGGACAGGGCAACGAAAAACTGTTTTTT. It translates to CASSPQGQGNEKLFF. The complete variable domain, with remaining parts taken from reference TRBV28 and TRBJ1-4, reads DVKVTQSSRYLVKRTGEKVFLECVQDMDHENMFWYRQDPGLGLRLIYFSYDVKMKEKGDIPEGYSVSREKKERFSLILESASTNQTSMYLCASSPQGQGNEKLFFGSGTQLSVL.

The chain links TRBV20-1 to TRBJ1-2, with D uncertain. V lost 0 bases and J 3 bases, leaving 2 bases between the germline ends. Germline CDR1 is DFQATT and CDR2 is SNEGSKA (reference sequence). This CDR3 region has 11 residues. CDR3 sequence: CSAREDYGYTF. The CDR3 DNA sequence: TGCAGTGCTAGAGAGGACTATGGCTACACCTTC.

The rearrangement joins TRBV9 to TRBJ2-5; a possible D gene is TRBD2 (5 bases). The CDR3 has 15 amino acids. The germline CDR1 and CDR2 sequences are SGDLS and YYNGEE. With 2 bases removed from V and 2 bases from J, the gap between germline ends came to 13 bases. CDR3 loop: CASSVSISGQETQYF. The CDR3, as DNA: TGTGCCAGCAGCGTGTCTATCAGCGGACAAGAGACCCAGTACTTC.

This clonotype has a count of ten or more. V usage is TRBV28 and J usage is TRBJ2-1, with a possible D match to TRBD1 (5 bases). V gave up 4 bases and J gave up 8 bases, with 9 bases separating them. CDR3 length: 12 amino acids. Germline V gives CDR1 MDHEN, CDR2 SYDVKM. The CDR3 sequence is CASSSRADEQFF. The CDR3 DNA reads as TGTGCCAGCAGTTCCAGGGCCGATGAGCAGTTCTTC.

The table lists this clonotype with many counts. The chain combines TRBV7-2 with TRBJ1-2, with D uncertain. The germline CDR1 and CDR2 sequences are SGHTA and FQGNSA. The CDR3 consists of 14 residues. Trimming took off 6 bases at V and 1 base at J, with 12 bases between the two ends. The CDR3 region has the DNA TGTGCCAGCAGGTACCCCCCAGTTAACTATGGCTACACCTTC. Amino acid sequence: CASRYPPVNYGYTF.

This clonotype was observed many times. Written as DNA, the CDR3 is TGCAGTGCAGCTAGCGGGAGATCGACAGATACGCAGTATTTT. Translating it yields CSAASGRSTDTQYF. V and J are TRBV20-1 and TRBJ2-3; 10 bases align to TRBD2. The CDR3 is 14 residues long. The trim removed 6 bases at V and 3 bases at J, leaving 6 bases unmatched. The germline CDR1 and CDR2 sequences are DFQATT and SNEGSKA (reference sequence).

In this sample, this clonotype turned up a few times. The V and J genes are TRBV5-1 and TRBJ2-1; 12 nucleotides agree with TRBD1. V lost 7 bases, J lost 6 bases, and 8 bases stayed unmatched. Germline loops: CDR1 SGHRS, CDR2 YFSETQ. The CDR3 is made up of 15 amino acids. CDR3 coding DNA: TGCGCCAGCCTATCCGGGACAGGGGGCTTCAATGAGCAGTTCTTC. This translates into CASLSGTGGFNEQFF.

This clonotype came up a few times. This chain uses TRBV7-9 with TRBJ2-3; D remains unclear. The CDR3 has 13 residues. V lost 0 bases to trimming and J lost 6 bases, with 7 bases between them. The germline gives CDR1 SEHNR, CDR2 FQNEAQ (reference sequence). Written as DNA, the CDR3 is TGTGCCAGCAGCTTAGCTAGCCGGGATACGCAGTATTTT. This codes for CASSLASRDTQYF.

This clonotype was detected a few times. V is TRBV20-1 and J is TRBJ2-6; 7 positions agree with TRBD1. CDR3 length equals 16 residues. After removal of 6 bases from V and 0 bases from J, the junction contained 8 bases not matched to a gene. CDR1 DFQATT and CDR2 SNEGSKA come from the germline V gene (reference sequence). The CDR3 reads CSARTGSSSGANVLTF. The CDR3 DNA is TGCAGTGCCCGGACAGGCTCCAGCTCTGGGGCCAACGTCCTGACTTTC.

This clonotype turned up a few times. The V call is TRBV7-2, the J call TRBJ2-1, with 8 bases fitting TRBD1. J gave up 4 bases and V 4 bases, and 9 bases lay outside the gene matches. Germline V gene sequence: CDR1 SGHTA, CDR2 FQGNSA. This CDR3 comprises 16 residues. The CDR3 protein is CASSWKTGVGYNEQFF. CDR3 coding DNA: TGTGCCAGCAGCTGGAAGACAGGGGTGGGTTACAATGAGCAGTTCTTC.